The count of the clone carrying this T cell receptor beta chain is one. A read error is possible here, since a much larger clone lies one base away. The data derive from a study of spatial heterogeneity in lung cancer. Regarding time point: sample taken at primary tumor resection. The donor population consisted of some 70 patients with untreated, early-stage non-small cell lung cancer. The authors sequenced whole RNA from tumor, nontumor lung or frozen PBMC without sorting. The CDR3 is 16 residues long. The germline V gene encodes CDR1 SGHTA and CDR2 FQGNSA. TCRdb passed the 5' RACE reads through MiXCR, listing each CDR3 protein once. The profile shows 9,000 to 13,000 distinct CDR3 sequences, less than 7.5% of them singletons.

This sequence was found in a male donor with early-stage non-small cell lung cancer. The V and J genes are TRBV7-2 and TRBJ1-1; D is possibly TRBD1 (6 bases). Here the sequenced sample was PBMCs, taken at surgery. The CDR3 spells CASSSTRDIGGTQAFF. CDR3 nucleotides: TGTGCCAGCAGCTCGACTCGGGACATTGGGGGCACTCAAGCTTTCTTT.